The sequence of this T cell receptor beta chain was determined in a study of CD8 T cells in Susac syndrome. This CDR3 comprises 15 residues. Germline V gene data show CDR1 as DFQATT and CDR2 as SNEGSKA (reference sequence). Trimming removed 0 bases from V and 7 bases from J; junction bases left unmatched: 8. cDNA came from roughly 0.53 to 1 ug RNA primed by random hexamers. TCRdb called the immunoSEQ multiplex PCR reads again in MiXCR, with one record for every CDR3 protein. The sample shows about 200,000 distinct CDR3 sequences, 85% to 95% of them seen only once. The chain combines TRBV20-1 with TRBJ2-1; TRBD2 agrees at 8 bases. Sequencing input: CD4+ T cells from PBMCs. The clonotype was recovered from a human donor in good health. For the CDR3, the DNA is TGCAGTGCTAGAGATAGTCCAGCGGGAGATAATGAGCAGTTCTTC. Its translation: CSARDSPAGDNEQFF.